This T cell receptor beta chain was identified in a study of shared clonotypes between healthy human individuals. Background on the study: CD8 memory received one plate per donor, CD8 naive two, CD4 memory three and CD4 naive three. The study, taken as a whole, reports: The authors expected sequencing depth to affect clonotype sharing among donors. Approximately 5.4% of naive CD4 clonotypes were common to a handful of donors.

On this clone: Its antigen is not known.

Germline CDR1 GTSNPN, CDR2 SVGIG (reference sequence). V shed 4 bases and J 7 bases; nucleotides not matched to a gene: 5. The CDR3 contains 12 residues. TCRdb's copy holds only in-frame clones and misses some; the assay was immunoSEQ multiplex PCR. The repertoire consists of about 2.3 million clones, with approximately 95% occurring once and the leading ten covering under 0.45%. The receptor comes from a man between 18 and 29 years old in good health. Some clones in this sample may be carry-over from other donors' samples. This rearrangement joins TRBV30 to TRBJ2-3, with 7 bases fitting TRBD1. The source material was naive CD4+ T cells from PBMCs. Subset given: CD45RA+ positively selected. The CDR3 DNA reads as TGTGCCTGGAATCCAGGGGGAAATACGCAGTATTTT. Translated, it gives CAWNPGGNTQYF.